This TCR beta chain was sequenced in a study of blood T cell repertoires in COVID-19. The assay was immunoSEQ multiplex PCR, and TCRdb's table has in-frame clones only and misses some. The sample shows approximately 210,000 clones, approximately 84% of them seen only once. Details on this clone: Possible read error: a much larger clone is one base away.

V was pared by 4 bases and J by 2 bases, with 2 bases of the junction left unmatched. Germline assignment: CDR1 SGHVS and CDR2 FQNEAQ. The CDR3 is made up of 13 amino acids. The sequence was collected from a man between 35 and 55 years old who had recovered from COVID-19. V gene TRBV7-8 combines with J gene TRBJ2-7, with 7 bases fitting TRBD1. The material sequenced was PBMCs or T cells enriched from blood (not recorded which). The CDR3 protein is CASSWGQTYEQYF. The DNA of the CDR3 is TGTGCCAGCAGCTGGGGACAGACCTACGAGCAGTACTTC.